A single sample gave rise to the 8 T cell receptor beta chains below, sequenced in a study of blood T cell repertoires in COVID-19. Using immunoSEQ multiplex PCR, the repertoire was profiled, and TCRdb retains in-frame clones only, with some absent. Of about 490,000 clones in the sample, roughly 88% are singletons; the top ten hold about 3%. Material for sequencing was peripheral blood. All receptors come from a human donor in a cohort sampled during active COVID-19.

V and J are TRBV5-1 and TRBJ2-2; possibly TRBD1 for D (6 bases). There are 14 residues in the CDR3. Germline V gene data show CDR1 as SGHRS and CDR2 as YFSETQ. Trimming left V 2 bases short and J 6 bases short, with 11 bases between. The CDR3 nucleotides are TGCGCCAGCAGCTTCGGGACATTTGCCGGGGAGCTGTTTTTT. This gives the protein CASSFGTFAGELFF.

The chain recombines TRBV7-3 with TRBJ1-6; 10 bases agree with TRBD1. This CDR3 is 15 amino acids long. V shed 6 bases and J 12 bases; nucleotides not matched to a gene: 11. Germline CDR1 and CDR2: SGHTA and FQGTGA. The CDR3 region is CASRNGTGDFEPLHF. Written as DNA, the CDR3 is TGTGCCAGCAGGAACGGGACAGGGGACTTTGAACCCCTCCACTTT.

The chain has TRBV18 and TRBJ2-7; TRBD2 matches at 8 bases. In germline, CDR1 is KGHSH, CDR2 LQKENI. The CDR3 has 14 amino acids. The junction had 5 bases not matched to a gene; V was cut back by 3 bases and J by 4 bases. CDR3 DNA: TGTGCCAGCTCACCCCCAGCGGGGGAGTACGAGCAGTACTTC. Translating gives CASSPPAGEYEQYF.

This chain connects TRBV2 to TRBJ2-1; the D gene is possibly TRBD2 (6 bases). Germline CDR1 is SNHLY and CDR2 is FYNNEI. The CDR3 contains 15 residues. Trimming shortened V by 9 bases and J by 0 bases, and 15 bases separated the two germline ends. The DNA for the CDR3 is TGTGCCAGTACCTTAGCGGCGAGCTCCTACAATGAGCAGTTCTTC. Protein: CASTLAASSYNEQFF.

This chain's CDR3 is CAISDSSGANVLTF. CDR3 DNA: TGTGCCATCAGCGACAGCTCTGGGGCCAACGTCCTGACTTTC. The rearrangement links TRBV10-3 to TRBJ2-6; weak D call: TRBD1 (5 bases). CDR3 length equals 14 residues. The V end lost 6 bases, the J end lost 0 bases, and 6 bases lay between the germline ends. Germline V gene sequence: CDR1 ENHRY, CDR2 SYGVKD.

This clone was seen a few times. The chain combines TRBV7-8 with TRBJ2-1, with D possibly being TRBD2 (6 bases). Germline CDR1 is SGHVS and CDR2 is FQNEAQ. The CDR3 extends over 18 amino acids. V was trimmed by 3 bases and J by 2 bases, leaving 20 bases between them. The DNA for the CDR3 is TGTGCCAGCAGCTTTCATCCGGTCGGGGGAACAACCTACAATGAGCAGTTCTTC. Encoded protein: CASSFHPVGGTTYNEQFF.

The CDR3 loop reads CASSLNSGRVTGELFF. The CDR3 bases are TGTGCCAGCAGCTTAAATAGCGGGAGGGTCACCGGGGAGCTGTTTTTT. This chain joins TRBV7-6 and TRBJ2-2; 11 nucleotides align to TRBD2. The V gene end was trimmed by 2 bases and the J gene end by 4 bases; junction bases not matched to a gene: 3. Germline CDR1 is SGHVS and CDR2 is FNYEAQ. The CDR3 contains 16 residues.

The chain uses TRBV28 and TRBJ2-2; 10 bases agree with TRBD2. V was clipped by 6 bases and J by 5 bases; unmatched bases: 21. Germline CDR1 and CDR2: MDHEN and SYDVKM. The CDR3 consists of 20 residues. The DNA of the CDR3 is TGTGCCAGCAGCTATGACTCTAGCGGGAGCCTCAGATCGGGGACCGGGGAGCTGTTTTTT. This translates into CASSYDSSGSLRSGTGELFF. Drawing the rest from reference TRBV28 and TRBJ2-2, the complete variable domain is DVKVTQSSRYLVKRTGEKVFLECVQDMDHENMFWYRQDPGLGLRLIYFSYDVKMKEKGDIPEGYSVSREKKERFSLILESASTNQTSMYLCASSYDSSGSLRSGTGELFFGEGSRLTVL.